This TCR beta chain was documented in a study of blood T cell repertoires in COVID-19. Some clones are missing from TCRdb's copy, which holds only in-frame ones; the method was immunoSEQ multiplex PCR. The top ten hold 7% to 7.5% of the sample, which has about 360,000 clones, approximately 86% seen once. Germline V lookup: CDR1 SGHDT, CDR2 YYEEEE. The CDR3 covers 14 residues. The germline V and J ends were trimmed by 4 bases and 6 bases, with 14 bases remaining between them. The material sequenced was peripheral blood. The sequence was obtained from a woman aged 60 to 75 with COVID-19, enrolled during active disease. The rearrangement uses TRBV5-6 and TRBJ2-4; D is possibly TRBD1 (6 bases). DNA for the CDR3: TGTGCCAGCAGCCCCGGACAGTGGAGAAACATTCAGTACTTC. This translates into CASSPGQWRNIQYF. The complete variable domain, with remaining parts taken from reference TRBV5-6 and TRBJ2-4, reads DAGVTQSPTHLIKTRGQQVTLRCSPKSGHDTVSWYQQALGQGPQFIFQYYEEEERQRGNFPDRFSGHQFPNYSSELNVNALLLGDSALYLCASSPGQWRNIQYFGAGTRLSVL.